One and the same sample provided the 19 T cell receptor beta chains below, sequenced in a study of shared clonotypes between healthy human individuals. TCRdb's table, derived via immunoSEQ multiplex PCR, lists solely in-frame clones and lacks some. This repertoire shows fewer than 2.5 million clones, 93% found once; its top ten account for more than 0.35%. The sample was naive CD4+ T cells from PBMCs. Specified subset: CD45RA+ positively selected. The receptors originated from a man aged 18 to 29 in good health. Some clones in this sample may be carry-over from other donors' samples.

The chain's CDR3 is CASSTPGPLWGYQETQYF. As DNA, the CDR3 is TGTGCCAGCAGTACTCCGGGACCGTTGTGGGGGTACCAAGAGACCCAGTACTTC. The V gene is TRBV28, the J gene TRBJ2-5; perhaps D is TRBD1 or TRBD2 (5 bases each). Trimming stripped 5 bases from V and 0 bases from J, with 22 bases between. Germline V gene data show CDR1 as MDHEN and CDR2 as SYDVKM. There are 18 residues in the CDR3.

V and J are TRBV2 and TRBJ1-5, with TRBD1 matching over 11 bases. Germline loops: CDR1 SNHLY, CDR2 FYNNEI. With V trimmed by 6 bases and J by 6 bases, 10 bases remained unmatched. The CDR3 covers 16 residues. The CDR3 nucleotides read TGTGCCAGCAGGGGGGCCGGGACAGGGGGAGGTCAGCCCCAGCATTTT. Translation: CASRGAGTGGGQPQHF.

This clone has a handful of counts. The rearrangement uses TRBV5-1 and TRBJ2-2, with D perhaps TRBD1 or TRBD2 (5 bases each). The V end was cut by 0 bases, the J end by 3 bases, with 9 bases between. This CDR3 contains 15 residues. Germline V CDR1 and CDR2: SGHRS, YFSETQ. Written as DNA, the CDR3 is TGCGCCAGCAGCTTGGCCGGGGACGACACCGGGGAGCTGTTTTTT. It is translated as CASSLAGDDTGELFF.

V and J are TRBV25-1 and TRBJ2-5; D unresolved. V shed 4 bases and J shed 5 bases, with 8 bases lying between them. The CDR3 consists of 12 residues. Per germline, CDR1 MGHDK and CDR2 SYGVNS. The CDR3 reads CASSGRLETQYF. The CDR3 region has the DNA TGTGCCAGCAGTGGGCGCTTGGAGACCCAGTACTTC.

J is TRBJ2-3 and V is TRBV7-3; a possible D gene is TRBD1 (5 bases). Trimming removed 5 bases from V and 3 bases from J, with 18 bases in between. The CDR3 loop spans 16 amino acids. CDR1 and CDR2 (germline): SGHTA, FQGTGA. CDR3 loop: CASSPFPGKVTDTQYF. DNA of the CDR3: TGTGCCAGCAGCCCTTTCCCAGGGAAGGTAACAGATACGCAGTATTTT.

The chain couples TRBV2 to TRBJ2-1, with 7 bases matching TRBD1. The germline CDR1 and CDR2 sequences are SNHLY and FYNNEI. With 6 bases clipped from V and 4 bases from J, the junction kept 6 bases outside the gene matches. The CDR3 covers 14 residues. DNA for the CDR3: TGTGCCAGCAGCCTGACAGGGTTGTACAATGAGCAGTTCTTC. Its protein product is CASSLTGLYNEQFF. Combining the CDR3 with reference TRBV2 and TRBJ2-1 gives the whole variable domain EPEVTQTPSHQVTQMGQEVILRCVPISNHLYFYWYRQILGQKVEFLVSFYNNEISEKSEIFDDQFSVERPDGSNFTLKIRSTKLEDSAMYFCASSLTGLYNEQFFGPGTRLTVL.

This rearrangement joins TRBV25-1 to TRBJ2-1, with 7 positions matching TRBD1. This CDR3 region has 12 residues. With 6 bases clipped from V and 12 bases from J, the junction kept 8 bases outside the gene matches. Germline CDR1 MGHDK, CDR2 SYGVNS. The CDR3: CASRQTGQRQFF. In nucleotides, the CDR3 is TGTGCCAGCAGGCAGACAGGGCAGCGGCAGTTCTTC.

The chain recombines TRBV5-1 with TRBJ2-5; perhaps TRBD2 as D (6 bases). CDR3 length: 14 residues. Germline CDR1 and CDR2: SGHRS and YFSETQ. The V and J ends lost 0 bases and 5 bases respectively, with 11 bases between them. The chain's CDR3 is CASSLDGRGETQYF. CDR3 bases: TGCGCCAGCAGCTTGGACGGGAGAGGCGAGACCCAGTACTTC.

J is TRBJ1-5 and V is TRBV7-2; D not resolved. Per the germline V gene, CDR1 is SGHTA and CDR2 is FQGNSA. Between the trimmed V and J ends, which lost 4 bases and 2 bases, there was a span of 9 bases. The CDR3 contains 14 residues. The CDR3 DNA is TGTGCCAGCAGCTCAAGTTCGGGCAATCAGCCCCAGCATTTT. Translated: CASSSSSGNQPQHF.

The count of this clone is one. The chain links TRBV7-2 to TRBJ2-3, with D possibly TRBD1 on 6 matching bases. The germline V and J ends were trimmed by 4 bases and 6 bases, with 14 bases remaining between them. This CDR3 contains 14 residues. Germline V lookup: CDR1 SGHTA, CDR2 FQGNSA. As DNA, the CDR3 is TGTGCCAGCAGCTCGCTGAGGGGGTACGATACGCAGTATTTT. This codes for CASSSLRGYDTQYF.

CDR3 protein: CASSELYLPDTQYF. In nucleotides, the CDR3 is TGCGCCAGCAGTGAGCTCTATCTCCCAGATACGCAGTATTTT. The chain has TRBV10-2 and TRBJ2-3; D not resolved. CDR1 and CDR2 (germline): WSHSY, SAAADI. Trimming cost V 2 bases and J 4 bases, with 10 bases left between them. The CDR3 has 14 residues.

V is TRBV2 and J is TRBJ2-4, with D unclear. CDR1 and CDR2 (germline): SNHLY, FYNNEI. The length of the CDR3 is 15 residues. The ends were cut back, 5 bases at V and 0 bases at J, with 11 bases in the middle. The DNA of the CDR3 is TGTGCCAGCAGTCAACGGGTTGTAGCCAAAAACATTCAGTACTTC. It specifies CASSQRVVAKNIQYF.

This chain links TRBV6-6 with TRBJ1-3, with D hard to call. Germline V gene data show CDR1 as MNHNY and CDR2 as SVGAGI (reference sequence). The germline V and J ends were trimmed by 6 bases and 3 bases, with 15 bases remaining between them. CDR3 length equals 15 residues. The CDR3 reads CASRATVSGGNTIYF. The DNA for the CDR3 is TGTGCCAGCAGGGCAACAGTCAGTGGTGGAAACACCATATATTTT.

As to this clone: The same CDR3 also results from other DNA sequences found in this sample. This chain uses TRBV28 with TRBJ2-7; 7 positions agree with TRBD1. Losses at the gene ends were 6 bases for V and 2 bases for J; bases not matched to a gene: 4. CDR3 length: 13 amino acids. CDR1 and CDR2 (germline): MDHEN, SYDVKM. The CDR3 nucleotides read TGTGCCAGCAGACGACAGGGTGCCTACGAGCAGTACTTC. Translating gives CASRRQGAYEQYF.

The chain is built from TRBV29-1 and TRBJ2-7; D is unclear. Germline V CDR1 and CDR2: SQVTM, ANQGSEA. The length of the CDR3 is 12 residues. Between the trimmed V and J ends, which lost 5 bases and 0 bases, there was a span of 8 bases. The CDR3 coding sequence is TGCAGCGTTCTCTCCCACTCCTACGAGCAGTACTTC. As protein: CSVLSHSYEQYF.

The rearrangement uses TRBV7-9 and TRBJ1-2; D uncertain. CDR1 is SEHNR, CDR2 FQNEAQ, per germline (reference sequence). This CDR3 is 14 amino acids long. Trimming took 5 bases from V and 3 from J, leaving 13 bases between them. CDR3 protein: CASSPNLLDYGYTF. The CDR3 DNA sequence: TGTGCCAGCAGCCCCAATTTGTTGGACTATGGCTACACCTTC.

The chain uses TRBV7-2 and TRBJ1-5, with 7 bases aligning to TRBD1. CDR1 and CDR2 (germline): SGHTA, FQGNSA. The CDR3 loop spans 15 amino acids. Trimming cost V 3 bases and J 9 bases; bases outside gene matches: 11. CDR3 in DNA: TGTGCCAGCAGCTTTGAGCAGGGGGGCAGGTGGCCCCAGCATTTT. As protein: CASSFEQGGRWPQHF.

The chain uses TRBV29-1 and TRBJ2-2, with 10 bases matching TRBD1. CDR1 and CDR2 from the germline V gene are SQVTM and ANQGSEA. Germline trimming cut 0 bases from V and 0 bases from J; bases unmatched to any gene: 4. The CDR3 is 17 amino acids. As DNA, the CDR3 is TGCAGCGTTGAAGACCTGGACAGGGGGACGAACACCGGGGAGCTGTTTTTT. It yields the protein CSVEDLDRGTNTGELFF.

J is TRBJ2-1 and V is TRBV27; 9 positions match TRBD2. V lost 2 bases to trimming and J lost 7 bases; unmatched junction nucleotides: 6. Germline V gene sequence: CDR1 MNHEY, CDR2 SMNVEV (reference sequence). This CDR3 has 15 residues. Written as DNA, the CDR3 is TGTGCCAGCAGTTTACTAGCGGGATCTGGAAATGAGCAGTTCTTC. Protein: CASSLLAGSGNEQFF.